In its sample, the clone carrying this T cell receptor beta chain was seen a few times. Its antigen is undetermined. The data belong to a study of T cell repertoires in cytomegalovirus infection. In the study overall: CMV infection plus the matching HLA type was flagged by public TCR beta signatures.

One entry per CDR3 protein, called by TCRdb with MiXCR from the reads. The sample includes 150,000 to 200,000 distinct CDR3 sequences, roughly 9% of them seen just once. Study outcomes and limitations: Cumulative frequency (of public TCR beta family members) identified carriers of CMV plus the relevant HLA. The study found HLA-C-restricted CMV-specific TCR beta clonotypes dominating the ex vivo response.

The CDR3 is 14 residues long. Trimming took 3 bases from V and 0 from J, leaving 9 bases between them. Germline assignment: CDR1 SGHKS and CDR2 YYEKEE (reference sequence). The V gene is TRBV5-5, the J gene TRBJ1-2; D is undetermined. The TCR was taken from a human donor in good health (CMV status not recorded). Some clones in this sample may be carry-over from other donors' samples. Sequenced input: PBMCs. The CDR3, as DNA: TGTGCCAGCAGCTACACATCCGCTAACTATGGCTACACCTTC. This sequence encodes CASSYTSANYGYTF.